Here is one T cell receptor beta chain with its context. These data belong to a study of blood T cell repertoires in COVID-19. Study-wide context: Acute and convalescent COVID-19 specimens originated in the United States, Italy and Spain.

V lost 0 bases and J 3 bases, leaving 10 bases between the germline ends. Germline values: CDR1 SGHRS, CDR2 YFSETQ. This CDR3 spans 15 amino acids. The protocol was immunoSEQ multiplex PCR, while the TCRdb copy is restricted to in-frame clones and leaves out a portion. The repertoire holds about 170,000 clones, with 86% as singletons. V is TRBV5-1 and J is TRBJ1-3; D gene uncertain. The TCR was taken from a woman older than 75 in a cohort sampled during active or convalescent COVID-19. Input material: peripheral blood. CDR3 sequence (DNA): TGCGCCAGCAGCTTGGCCCCGGGAGGTGGAAACACCATATATTTT. This sequence encodes CASSLAPGGGNTIYF.